These T cell receptor beta chains were read from a single sample in a study of OX40 agonist ivuxolimab in advanced cancers. Profiled with immunoSEQ multiplex PCR; TCRdb holds only in-frame clones, not every one. The top ten hold about 4.5% of the sample, which has more than 45,000 clones, 84% seen once. Source: CD4+ or CD8+ T cells sorted from blood, taken in a trial of the OX40 agonist ivuxolimab. These receptor sequences come from an adult with an advanced solid tumor such as melanoma, head and neck, liver or kidney cancer. Each CDR3 is given with its conserved first and last residue. A D gene is named only where the DNA matches it firmly. For some rows the clone size is stated as once, few or many, or as a class when expanded; others skip it.

size	D	J	V	DNA	CDR3
-	-	TRBJ1-5	TRBV19	TGTGCCAGTAGTATTCGCTTCCATGGGGCAGGGGTCGGCAATCAGCCCCAGCATTTT	CASSIRFHGAGVGNQPQHF
once	-	TRBJ2-1	TRBV29-1	TGCAGCGTTGAGGTTGGTAATGAGCAGTTCTTC	CSVEVGNEQFF
-	TRBD1	TRBJ2-7	TRBV6-5	TGTGCCAGCCCCGGACAGGGGGCTTACGAGCAGTACTTC	CASPGQGAYEQYF
-	TRBD1	TRBJ1-2	TRBV5-6	TGTGCCAGCAGCCGCCTTTGGGACAGCGGCAACTATGGCTACACCTTC	CASSRLWDSGNYGYTF
-	TRBD1	TRBJ2-3	TRBV6-1	TGTGCCAGCAGTGAAGCGGGCTTGACAGGGGACGCCACAGATACGCAGTATTTT	CASSEAGLTGDATDTQYF
-	-	TRBJ2-6	TRBV5-4	TGTGCCAGCAGCGGGACATGGAGCTCTGGGGCCAACGTCCTGACTTTC	CASSGTWSSGANVLTF
-	-	TRBJ2-1	TRBV28	TGTGCCAGCAGGTCCGGGAGTCTCAATGAGCAGTTCTTC	CASRSGSLNEQFF
-	-	TRBJ2-3	TRBV6-5	TGTGCCAGCAGCCCTCGGACTAGCACAGATACGCAGTATTTT	CASSPRTSTDTQYF
few	TRBD1	TRBJ2-7	TRBV2	TGTGCCAGCAGTTCACAGGGGGAGGTGTACGAGCAGTACTTC	CASSSQGEVYEQYF
-	TRBD1	TRBJ1-2	TRBV28	TGTGCCAGCAAGATAACAGGGGGCTATGGCTACACCTTC	CASKITGGYGYTF
few	TRBD2	TRBJ2-1	TRBV5-1	TGCGCCAGCAGCTCCGGGACTAGCGGGAGGGCCTTCTCCTACAATGAGCAGTTCTTC	CASSSGTSGRAFSYNEQFF
-	TRBD2	TRBJ2-7	TRBV28	TGTGCCAGCAGTACTATAGCGGGGGGGCACCACGAGCAGTACTTC	CASSTIAGGHHEQYF
-	-	TRBJ1-1	TRBV28	TGTGCCAGCAGTACTAAAACAGGGCCGGGCACTGAAGCTTTCTTT	CASSTKTGPGTEAFF
-	-	TRBJ2-3	TRBV5-6	TGTGCCAGCAGTTTGTATGGGCTCCAACACACAGATACGCAGTATTTT	CASSLYGLQHTDTQYF
-	-	TRBJ1-1	TRBV7-9	TGTGCCAGCAGAACGTCCGGAGGTTCCACTGAAGCTTTCTTT	CASRTSGGSTEAFF
-	-	TRBJ2-7	TRBV7-6	TGTGCCAGCAGCTTAGAAGGGACGGGGGCCTACGAGCAGTACTTC	CASSLEGTGAYEQYF
few	-	TRBJ2-2	TRBV27	TGTGCCAGCAGCACCTCCCCAAACACCGGGGAGCTGTTTTTT	CASSTSPNTGELFF
few	-	TRBJ2-5	TRBV5-5	TGTGCCAGCAGCTCCCCAACCGGGATACAAGAGACCCAGTACTTC	CASSSPTGIQETQYF
-	-	TRBJ1-5	TRBV6-1	TGTGCCAGCAGTGAAGCGACCCCTAATCAGCCCCAGCATTTT	CASSEATPNQPQHF
-	-	TRBJ1-1	TRBV7-9	TGTGCCAGCAGCTTATCACCCGGACACATCACTGAAGCTTTCTTT	CASSLSPGHITEAFF
-	-	TRBJ2-7	TRBV4-1	TGCGCCAGCAGCCAAGGCACGGGGCCCGAGCAGTACTTC	CASSQGTGPEQYF
-	TRBD1	TRBJ2-5	TRBV2	TGTGCCAGCAGGACAGGGTTCGGACAAGAGACCCAGTACTTC	CASRTGFGQETQYF
-	TRBD1	TRBJ2-5	TRBV2	TGTGCCAGCAGTTACGGACAGGGGGGGTTCCAAGAGACCCAGTACTTC	CASSYGQGGFQETQYF
-	-	TRBJ2-6	TRBV5-8	TGTGCCAGCAGCTTGAACGGGTTCACTTTCTCTGGGGCCAACGTCCTGACTTTC	CASSLNGFTFSGANVLTF
few	-	TRBJ1-1	TRBV7-2	TGTGCCAGCAGCTTTACACAGGCTGAAGCTTTCTTT	CASSFTQAEAFF
once	TRBD1	TRBJ2-7	TRBV10-3	TGTGCCATCAGGCCAGACAGGGGGCGAGACCACGAGCAGTACTTC	CAIRPDRGRDHEQYF
-	TRBD1	TRBJ2-3	TRBV15	TGTGCCACCAGCAAGGACAGGGTCCGCACAGATACGCAGTATTTT	CATSKDRVRTDTQYF
-	-	TRBJ2-7	TRBV6-1	TGTGCCAGCAGTGATGGTGGTGGGCTTTGGGAGCAGTACTTC	CASSDGGGLWEQYF
-	-	TRBJ2-7	TRBV28	TGTGCCAGCAAGGCTACTCGGAGCTACGAGCAGTACTTC	CASKATRSYEQYF
once	TRBD1	TRBJ1-6	TRBV7-2	TGTGCCAGCAGCTTAACAGGGGGTTCTAATTCACCCCTCCACTTT	CASSLTGGSNSPLHF
few	-	TRBJ1-3	TRBV15	TGTGCCACCAGCAGAGATCCAGGGGCTGGAAACACCATATATTTT	CATSRDPGAGNTIYF
-	TRBD1	TRBJ2-3	TRBV2	TGTGCCAGCAGTCGACCGGGACAGGGGGTGAAATTT	CASSRPGQGVKF
-	-	TRBJ1-5	TRBV7-6	TGTGCCAGCAGCTTAGCCCAGGGAGGGGGAAATCAGCCCCAGCATTTT	CASSLAQGGGNQPQHF
-	-	TRBJ2-7	TRBV7-6	TGTGCCAGCAGCTTAGAGGGGAACGAGCAGTACTTC	CASSLEGNEQYF
-	-	TRBJ1-1	TRBV11-2	TGTGCCAGCAGCTTAAATCTTGAAGCTTTCTTT	CASSLNLEAFF
-	TRBD1	TRBJ2-7	TRBV7-8	TGTGCCAGCAGCTTACAGGGACAGGGCCCCTACGAGCAGTACTTC	CASSLQGQGPYEQYF
-	-	TRBJ2-5	TRBV6-1	TGTGCCAGCAGTGGGAACCGGGGAGAGACCCAGTACTTC	CASSGNRGETQYF